The rows below give T cell receptor beta chains drawn from one sample of a study of blood T cell repertoires in COVID-19. The protocol was immunoSEQ multiplex PCR, while the TCRdb copy is restricted to in-frame clones and leaves out a portion. The sample has around 200,000 clones; around 82% are singletons. The sequenced material came from PBMCs or T cells enriched from blood (not recorded which). The origin of the receptors is a woman aged 40 to 55 with acute COVID-19. CDR3s include the opening cysteine and the closing phenylalanine or tryptophan. D genes are given only for firm matches. The listing skips clone size in some rows; elsewhere it reads once, few, many or a size class.

V gene	D gene	J gene	clone size	CDR3 DNA	CDR3 protein
TRBV23-1	TRBD1	TRBJ2-7	-	TGCGCCAGCAGTCAAGGGACAGGAAAAGTCTACGAGCAGTACTTC	CASSQGTGKVYEQYF
TRBV28	-	TRBJ2-7	once	TGTGCCAGCAGTTGGACCGGGACATCAGTTTACGAGCAGTACTTC	CASSWTGTSVYEQYF
TRBV7-8	TRBD1	TRBJ1-5	-	TGTGCCAGCAGCTTAATTCCGGGACAGGGGAATCAGCCCCAGCATTTT	CASSLIPGQGNQPQHF
TRBV4-1	-	TRBJ2-4	-	TGCGCCAGCAGCCAAGATAGAAGGACAAGCCACATTCAGTACTTC	CASSQDRRTSHIQYF
TRBV2	-	TRBJ2-3	-	TGTGCCAGAGTGACAGGATCTACAGATACGCAGTATTTT	CARVTGSTDTQYF
TRBV3-1/TRBV3-2	-	TRBJ1-4	-	TGTGCCAGCAGCCAGGACGGGACACGTAATGAAAAACTGTTTTTT	CASSQDGTRNEKLFF
TRBV7-2	TRBD1	TRBJ1-1	-	TGTGCCAGCAGCGGGGGACAGATGAACACTGAAGCTTTCTTT	CASSGGQMNTEAFF
TRBV9	TRBD2	TRBJ2-1	-	TGTGCCAGCAGCGTAGGGGGGACTAGCGGGTACAATGAGCAGTTCTTC	CASSVGGTSGYNEQFF
TRBV24-1	-	TRBJ1-2	-	TGTGCCACCAGTGATGGGGGGGGCCTTGGCTATGGCTACACCTTC	CATSDGGGLGYGYTF
TRBV5-6	TRBD2	TRBJ2-1	once	TGTGCCAGCAGCTTAACTAGCGGGGCCTACAATGAGCAGTTCTTC	CASSLTSGAYNEQFF
TRBV30	-	TRBJ2-7	-	TGTGCCTGGAAAAGGGAGACGTCGACCTACGAGCAGTACTTC	CAWKRETSTYEQYF
TRBV6-1	TRBD1	TRBJ1-3	-	TGTGCCAGCAGTGGAGGACAGGGGGGATATGGAAACACCATATATTTT	CASSGGQGGYGNTIYF
TRBV9	TRBD1	TRBJ1-2	-	TGTGCCAGCAGCGTATTGCAGGGGGACTATGGCTACACCTTC	CASSVLQGDYGYTF
TRBV29-1	-	TRBJ1-1	-	TGCAGCGTTGATAACCCAGGTCCCCTTGAAGCTTTCTTT	CSVDNPGPLEAFF
TRBV28	TRBD1	TRBJ1-3	-	TGTGCCAGCAGTTTACCGGGGACAGGTTTGAGGGGAAACACCATATATTTT	CASSLPGTGLRGNTIYF
TRBV4-1	TRBD1	TRBJ1-6	-	TGCGCCAGCAGCCCTCAGGACAGGGTAAATTCACCCCTCCACTTT	CASSPQDRVNSPLHF
TRBV12-3/TRBV12-4	-	TRBJ2-5	-	TGTGCCAGCAGCCTCCTAGCCGGAGAGACCCAGTACTTC	CASSLLAGETQYF
TRBV5-8	TRBD1	TRBJ1-4	-	TGTGCCAGCAGCCGAGGACAGGTTGCAGAAAAACTGTTTTTT	CASSRGQVAEKLFF
TRBV9	-	TRBJ2-3	-	TGTGCCAGCAGCTCGGGACTTACGACGGATACGCAGTATTTT	CASSSGLTTDTQYF
TRBV28	-	TRBJ1-2	few	TGTGCCAGCAGAGGGGATGATGGCTACACCTTC	CASRGDDGYTF
TRBV28	-	TRBJ2-2	-	TGTGCCAGCAGTATCATTACCGGGGAGCTGTTTTTT	CASSIITGELFF
TRBV25-1	TRBD1	TRBJ2-2	-	TGTGCCAGCAGTGTCCACAGGGGGCTGAACACCGGGGAGCTGTTTTTT	CASSVHRGLNTGELFF
TRBV3-1/TRBV3-2	TRBD1	TRBJ1-2	few	TGTGCCAGCAGCCAAGGGACAGGCATTCTCTATGGCTACACCTTC	CASSQGTGILYGYTF
TRBV29-1	-	TRBJ1-2	-	TGCAGCGTCGTCCCTGGCTACACCTTC	CSVVPGYTF